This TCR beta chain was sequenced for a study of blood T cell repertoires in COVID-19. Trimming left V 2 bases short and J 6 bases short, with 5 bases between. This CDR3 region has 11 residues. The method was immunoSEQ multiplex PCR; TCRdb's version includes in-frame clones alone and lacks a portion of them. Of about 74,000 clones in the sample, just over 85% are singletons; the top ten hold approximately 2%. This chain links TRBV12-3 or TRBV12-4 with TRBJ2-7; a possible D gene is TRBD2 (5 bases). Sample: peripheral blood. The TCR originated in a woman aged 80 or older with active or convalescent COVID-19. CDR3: CASSLRGEQYF. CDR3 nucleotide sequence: TGTGCCAGCAGTTTACGGGGCGAGCAGTACTTC.